This TCR beta chain comes out of a study of shared clonotypes between healthy human individuals. Whole-study context: Donor composition was two women and three men, aged 18 to 49. Study findings and constraints: Of the naive CD4 clonotypes, about 5.4% were shared across a few donors.

Regarding this clone: No antigen is known for it.

Profiled with immunoSEQ multiplex PCR; TCRdb holds only in-frame clones, not every one. The profile shows approximately 710,000 clones, less than 95% of them singletons. The CDR3 covers 14 residues. V lost 7 bases and J lost 7; bases outside the gene matches: 11. The germline V gene encodes CDR1 SNHLY and CDR2 FYNNEI. Within Nashville, Tennessee resided all donors, each a Caucasian adult. The clonotype was recovered from a man aged 18 to 30 in good health. Some clones in this sample may be carry-over from other donors' samples. Sequencing was carried out using memory CD8+ T cells from PBMCs. The subset was: CD45RO+ cells pooled with CCR7-negative TemRA cells. This sequence joins TRBV2 and TRBJ2-5; 8 nucleotides line up with TRBD1. The chain's CDR3 is CASKPGGKDVTQYF. For the CDR3, the DNA is TGTGCCAGCAAACCAGGGGGCAAAGACGTGACCCAGTACTTC.